This TCR beta chain was sequenced in a study of regulatory T cells in long-lasting Graves disease. Construction of the TCR beta libraries employed iRepertoire HTBI primers in conjunction with Arm-PCR of CDR3 regions. In TCRdb, the multiplex PCR reads were re-called with MiXCR into one record per CDR3 protein. In the table there are under 800,000 distinct CDR3 sequences, roughly 15% of which are singletons. V was shortened by 5 bases and J by 2 bases, with 11 bases between the two germline ends. CDR3 size: 14 residues. Germline CDR1 and CDR2: LNHDA and SQIVND (reference sequence). Time point noted: newly diagnosed GD, antithyroid drugs for less than 3 months. RNA from PBMCs was the source of the TCR library. These sequences were also reported in another study, on T cells in Graves' hyperthyroidism and ophthalmopathy.

This specimen consisted of peripheral blood mononuclear cells (PBMCs), obtained at new diagnosis, from a patient treated with antithyroid drugs. This sequence joins TRBV19 and TRBJ2-3; D uncertain. The receptor's source is a woman in her 30s with Graves disease. In DNA form, the CDR3 reads TGTGCCAGTAGTGTACAGACTCTCACAGATACGCAGTATTTT. Amino acid sequence: CASSVQTLTDTQYF.